The clone carrying this T cell receptor (beta chain) has only a few counts. This sample's TCRbeta library carried unique molecular identifier barcodes. Via MiXCR, TCRdb re-called the PCR reads, giving one row per CDR3 protein. This sample has roughly 350,000 distinct CDR3 sequences, with 10% to 13% found just once. The data derive from a study of T-cell reconstitution after alpha-beta-depleted transplantation in children. Trimming removed 8 bases at V and 7 bases at J, with 12 bases between. Germline V gene data show CDR1 as MDHEN and CDR2 as SYDVKM. CDR3 size: 12 residues. The chain is built from TRBV28 and TRBJ2-1, with D hard to call. The TCR comes from a human donor who donated a stem cell graft to a child with acute lymphoblastic leukemia. This specimen was PBMCs from the stem cell graft donor, taken from the stem cell graft. CDR3 residues: CASGQTGNEQFF. The DNA of the CDR3 is TGTGCCAGCGGTCAAACTGGTAATGAGCAGTTCTTC. The full variable domain, rest sourced from reference TRBV28 and TRBJ2-1, is DVKVTQSSRYLVKRTGEKVFLECVQDMDHENMFWYRQDPGLGLRLIYFSYDVKMKEKGDIPEGYSVSREKKERFSLILESASTNQTSMYLCASGQTGNEQFFGPGTRLTVL.